The clone carrying this TCR beta chain was seen only once. The record originates from a study of blood T cell repertoires in COVID-19. About the study: T cells, B-cell-depleted T cells, or PBMCs provided the cDNA or gDNA that served as material.

CDR1 is MGHRA, CDR2 YSYEKL, per germline. Trimming removed 0 bases at V and 2 bases at J, with 11 bases between. The CDR3 is 16 residues long. The Seattle patients joined while their infection was active and were tracked longitudinally afterward. Authors' analysis steps: For nucleated cells, counts were estimated from reference gene primer amplification. Assay used: immunoSEQ multiplex PCR; TCRdb lists only in-frame clones, some missing. The V and J calls and the clone size are those of that table, but D and trimming were determined from the DNA. Counted here are about 250,000 clones, around 90% occurring once; the ten biggest clones make up more than 0.8%.

Sequencing was done on a sample of peripheral blood. The V gene is TRBV4-1, the J gene TRBJ1-3; D might be TRBD1 (5 bases). The receptor was derived from a man in his thirties or forties with COVID-19, enrolled during active disease. The CDR3 spells CASSQEIRGAGNTIYF. CDR3 coding DNA: TGCGCCAGCAGCCAAGAGATACGGGGGGCTGGAAACACCATATATTTT.